Shown below are 21 T cell receptor beta chains from a single sample sequenced in a study of blood T cell repertoires in COVID-19. TCRdb's copy holds only in-frame clones and misses some; the assay was immunoSEQ multiplex PCR. The data show some 350,000 clones, under 95% seen once. Input material: peripheral blood. Receptors were obtained from a woman younger than 30 who had recovered from COVID-19.

The J gene is TRBJ1-2, the V gene TRBV4-3, with D unclear. V was shortened by 0 bases and J by 4 bases, with 12 bases between the two germline ends. CDR3 size: 15 residues. The germline V gene has CDR1 LGHNA and CDR2 YSLEER. CDR3 amino acids: CASSQDPNTIYGYTF. As DNA, the CDR3 is TGCGCCAGCAGCCAAGATCCAAACACTATCTATGGCTACACCTTC.

This clone was detected once. This chain links TRBV13 with TRBJ2-1, with D possibly being TRBD2 (5 bases). V was clipped by 4 bases and J by 7 bases, with 11 bases between them. Germline-derived CDR1 and CDR2 are PRHDT and FYEKMQ (reference sequence). CDR3 length: 13 residues. The CDR3: CASSSATINEQFF. CDR3 nucleotides: TGTGCCAGCAGCTCCGCGACTATAAATGAGCAGTTCTTC.

The rearrangement joins TRBV27 to TRBJ2-1; D perhaps matches TRBD2 (6 bases). Germline-derived CDR1 and CDR2 are MNHEY and SMNVEV (reference sequence). This CDR3 is built from 13 residues. V shed 2 bases and J shed 13 bases, with 15 bases lying between them. The CDR3 bases are TGTGCCAGCAGTTTAGGCGGGGCCCCGGTCCAGTTCTTC. Protein sequence: CASSLGGAPVQFF.

The chain recombines TRBV20-1 with TRBJ1-6; D is undetermined. This CDR3 comprises 15 residues. The V gene lost 3 bases and the J gene lost 2 bases, with 11 bases spanning the gap. Germline lookup yields CDR1 DFQATT and CDR2 SNEGSKA (reference sequence). The CDR3 nucleotides are TGCAGTGCTAGTTTAGAGGGAGCCTATAATTCACCCCTCCACTTT. Protein sequence: CSASLEGAYNSPLHF.

The rearrangement joins TRBV30 to TRBJ2-1; no clear D. With 0 bases removed from V and 6 bases from J, the gap between germline ends came to 6 bases. Germline loops: CDR1 GTSNPN, CDR2 SVGIG (reference sequence). This CDR3 has 12 residues. Here the CDR3 reads CAWSVGPNEQFF. The DNA for the CDR3 is TGTGCCTGGAGTGTCGGTCCCAATGAGCAGTTCTTC.

This rearrangement joins TRBV7-9 to TRBJ1-1; TRBD1 is a possible D gene (6 bases). CDR3 length equals 16 residues. The V gene's germline CDR1 is SEHNR and CDR2 FQNEAQ (reference sequence). Trimming stripped 6 bases from V and 0 bases from J, with 17 bases between. The CDR3 region is CASSLQGLMMNTEAFF. CDR3 bases: TGTGCCAGCAGTCTACAGGGACTAATGATGAACACTGAAGCTTTCTTT.

This clone was recorded only once. J is TRBJ1-2 and V is TRBV30; 8 bases are a match to TRBD1. In germline, CDR1 is GTSNPN, CDR2 SVGIG (reference sequence). The CDR3 runs to 13 residues. The V gene end was trimmed by 4 bases and the J gene end by 8 bases; junction bases not matched to a gene: 9. The DNA for the CDR3 is TGTGCCTGGATTACGACAGGGGTAAACGGCTACACCTTC. Its protein product is CAWITTGVNGYTF.

The chain has TRBV6-5 and TRBJ2-3; a weak D match, TRBD2 (5 bases). The CDR3 sequence is 13 residues long. The germline CDR1 and CDR2 sequences are MNHEY and SVGAGI. V lost 6 bases and J 3 bases, leaving 10 bases between the germline ends. The CDR3 region is CASSRWRTDTQYF. For the CDR3, the DNA is TGTGCCAGCAGCCGTTGGAGGACAGATACGCAGTATTTT.

The chain joins TRBV6-6 to TRBJ1-1; maybe TRBD1 (5 bases). The CDR3 runs 14 residues. V was pared by 5 bases and J by 6 bases, with 16 bases between. The germline V gene has CDR1 MNHNY and CDR2 SVGAGI (reference sequence). CDR3 bases: TGTGCCAGCAGTCACGGACACTCCAGCGCTGAAGCTTTCTTT. Amino acids: CASSHGHSSAEAFF.

CDR3 DNA: TGTGCCAGTAGCAAGGGGGGGACGGCCAATGAGCAGTTCTTC. It is translated as CASSKGGTANEQFF. The V call is TRBV19, the J call TRBJ2-1; TRBD2 might be the D (7 bases). The germline gives CDR1 LNHDA, CDR2 SQIVND (reference sequence). The CDR3 totals 14 residues. Trimming removed 6 bases from V and 6 bases from J, with 15 bases in between.

This chain connects TRBV7-7 to TRBJ2-5; D call uncertain. V lost 7 bases and J lost 3, with 12 bases in between. CDR3 length: 13 amino acids. Germline-derived CDR1 and CDR2 are SSHAT and FNYEAQ (reference sequence). CDR3 sequence: CASTPGNKETQYF. CDR3 sequence (DNA): TGTGCCAGCACCCCGGGTAATAAAGAGACCCAGTACTTC.

The chain uses TRBV5-8 and TRBJ2-7; perhaps TRBD1 as D (5 bases). Germline V gives CDR1 SGHTS, CDR2 YDEGEE. The V and J ends lost 5 bases and 1 base respectively, with 10 bases between them. This CDR3 has 13 amino acids. CDR3: CASRLTGSYEQYV. As DNA, the CDR3 is TGTGCCAGCAGACTCACAGGTTCCTACGAGCAGTACGTC.

This chain uses TRBV5-6 with TRBJ2-1; 10 nucleotides agree with TRBD2. Germline CDR1 and CDR2: SGHDT and YYEEEE. The trim removed 0 bases at V and 8 bases at J, leaving 17 bases unmatched. This CDR3 is 19 amino acids long. CDR3 DNA sequence: TGTGCCAGCAGCTTGGGGCTAGCGGGAGTGAGTGCGCCCCCTGATGAGCAGTTCTTC. Amino acid sequence: CASSLGLAGVSAPPDEQFF.

This clone is a singleton in its sample. The CDR3 sequence is CAWSLGLAVTDTQYF. The CDR3 coding sequence is TGTGCCTGGAGTTTGGGACTAGCGGTCACAGATACGCAGTATTTT. The chain uses TRBV30 and TRBJ2-3; 11 bases line up with TRBD2. CDR3 length equals 15 residues. V shed 2 bases, J shed 2 bases, and the junction held 3 bases outside the gene matches. In germline, CDR1 is GTSNPN, CDR2 SVGIG (reference sequence).

V gene TRBV7-2 combines with J gene TRBJ2-1; 12 nucleotides align to TRBD2. V trimming: 5 bases; J trimming: 7 bases; junction bases outside the gene matches: 6. From germline, CDR1 is SGHTA and CDR2 FQGNSA. This CDR3 has 15 amino acids. This chain's CDR3 is CASSQTSGRGNEQFF. The CDR3 region has the DNA TGTGCCAGCAGCCAGACTAGCGGGAGAGGGAATGAGCAGTTCTTC.

The chain carries TRBV6-2 or TRBV6-3 and TRBJ2-6; 8 nucleotides align to TRBD2. The V gene end was trimmed by 6 bases and the J gene end by 0 bases; junction bases not matched to a gene: 4. CDR3 length equals 16 residues. Germline V gene lookup returns CDR1 MNHEY and CDR2 SVGEGT. The CDR3 protein is CASSREGFSGANVLTF. In nucleotides, the CDR3 is TGTGCCAGCAGCCGGGAGGGCTTCTCTGGGGCCAACGTCCTGACTTTC.

The rearrangement uses TRBV2 and TRBJ2-2; D possibly corresponds to TRBD1 (5 bases). CDR3 length: 14 residues. The germline V and J ends were trimmed by 5 bases and 3 bases, with 10 bases remaining between them. Germline V gene sequence: CDR1 SNHLY, CDR2 FYNNEI. DNA for the CDR3: TGTGCCAGCAGTAGAGCGACAGACACCGGGGAGCTGTTTTTT. It translates to CASSRATDTGELFF.

The V gene is TRBV6-5, the J gene TRBJ2-1, with 10 bases lining up with TRBD2. Unmatched junction bases numbered 6, after V lost 4 bases and J lost 3 bases. This CDR3 contains 16 residues. The germline gives CDR1 MNHEY, CDR2 SVGAGI. CDR3 sequence reads: CASSSPRLAGYNEQFF. As DNA, the CDR3 is TGTGCCAGCAGTTCGCCCAGACTAGCGGGCTACAATGAGCAGTTCTTC.

V gene TRBV4-1 combines with J gene TRBJ2-1; 7 bases line up with TRBD1. With V trimmed by 3 bases and J by 6 bases, 8 bases remained unmatched. This CDR3 is 15 amino acids long. The germline CDR1 and CDR2 sequences are MGHRA and YSYEKL. CDR3 sequence: CASSQVPRDSNEQFF. CDR3 coding DNA: TGCGCCAGCAGCCAGGTCCCCCGGGACAGCAATGAGCAGTTCTTC.

This chain links TRBV27 with TRBJ1-2; 8 positions match TRBD1. CDR1 and CDR2 from the germline V gene are MNHEY and SMNVEV (reference sequence). This CDR3 has 15 residues. The V and J ends lost 2 bases and 5 bases, in that order; junction bases with no gene match: 7. The CDR3 region is CASSLHSGGLYGYTF. DNA of the CDR3: TGTGCCAGCAGTTTACACTCAGGGGGCCTTTATGGCTACACCTTC.

This clone was seen once. The chain uses TRBV27 and TRBJ2-3; perhaps TRBD2 as D (5 bases). The CDR3 is 15 residues long. Germline assignment: CDR1 MNHEY and CDR2 SMNVEV (reference sequence). V dropped 3 bases and J dropped 0 bases, with 10 bases sitting between them. The CDR3 loop is CASSLERISTDTQYF. CDR3 in DNA: TGTGCCAGCAGTTTGGAGCGGATTAGCACAGATACGCAGTATTTT.